Listed below are T cell receptor beta chains from one sample, sequenced in a study of blood T cell repertoires in COVID-19. Produced via immunoSEQ multiplex PCR; TCRdb's table is partial and in-frame only. The sample lists roughly 60,000 clones, 86% occurring once. What was sequenced was peripheral blood. The receptors were gathered from a man between 40 and 49 years old with acute or convalescent COVID-19. The CDR3 runs from the conserved cysteine through the conserved F or W. D genes are given only for firm matches. Clone size appears in some rows only: once, few, many, or a class for an expanded clone.

>TRBJ2-3|TRBV10-2|NA|TRBD2
TGCGCCAGCAGGAGGACTAGCGGGGGGGCGGATACGCAGTATTTT
CASRRTSGGADTQYF
>TRBJ1-5|TRBV7-9|NA|NA
TGTGCCAGCAGCTTAGATGAGGCAGGGAGCAATCAGCCCCAGCATTTT
CASSLDEAGSNQPQHF
>TRBJ2-5|TRBV11-2|NA|TRBD1
TGTGCCAGCCAGCTGGGACAGGGACTGGGCTGGTTAACCCAGTACTTC
CASQLGQGLGWLTQYF
>TRBJ2-2|TRBV9|NA|NA
TGTGCCAGCAGCGTAGCTACTGGGGGGTTAACCCAGGGGGAGCTGTTTTTT
CASSVATGGLTQGELFF
>TRBJ2-2|TRBV7-8|NA|TRBD2
TGTGCCAGCAGCTTCAGGGCGGGGACTAAGAACACCGGGGAGCTGTTTTTT
CASSFRAGTKNTGELFF
>TRBJ1-2|TRBV9|NA|NA
TGTGCCAGCAGCGTAGGGGGCAGCTCCAACTATGGCTACACCTTC
CASSVGGSSNYGYTF
>TRBJ2-5|TRBV10-1|NA|NA
TGCGCCAGCAGTGAAGGGCAGGGGTATGAAGAGACCCAGTACTTC
CASSEGQGYEETQYF
>TRBJ2-5|TRBV5-1|NA|NA
TGCGCCAGCAGCATTCTGACTGGAGAGACCCAGTACTTC
CASSILTGETQYF
>TRBJ1-2|TRBV5-6|few|NA
TGTGCCAGCAGCTTGCGGGGTTCCTCTTACGGAGGCACTGGCTACACCTTC
CASSLRGSSYGGTGYTF
>TRBJ2-1|TRBV27|NA|NA
TGTGCCAGCAAGTCGGAGACAGGCTCCTACAATGAGCAGTTCTTC
CASKSETGSYNEQFF
>TRBJ2-1|TRBV24-1|NA|TRBD2
TGTGCCACCAGTGATCGGACTAGCGGCAATGAGCAGTTCTTC
CATSDRTSGNEQFF
>TRBJ1-5|TRBV6-6|NA|NA
TGTGCCAGCAGTTACTCTAAGGGGGGGAAAAGACAGCCCCAGCATTTT
CASSYSKGGKRQPQHF
>TRBJ1-1|TRBV6-5|NA|NA
TGTGCCAGCAGTTCCCGGGGAGACAATGAAGCTTTCTTT
CASSSRGDNEAFF
>TRBJ2-3|TRBV30|NA|TRBD2
TGTGCCTGGAGGGTAGCGGGGGGGAAAGATACGCAGTATTTT
CAWRVAGGKDTQYF
>TRBJ2-7|TRBV18|NA|NA
TGTGCCAGCTCACCAGCCGTAGGGAGCGAGCAGTACTTC
CASSPAVGSEQYF
>TRBJ2-1|TRBV5-1|NA|TRBD2
TGCGCCAGCAGCTTGCCTAGCGGGGGGGCTTACAATGAGCAGTTCTTC
CASSLPSGGAYNEQFF
>TRBJ2-2|TRBV11-2|once|NA
TGTGCCAGCAGCCCGAGCGTATCCGGGGAGCTGTTTTTT
CASSPSVSGELFF
>TRBJ1-2|TRBV6-5|NA|NA
TGTGCCAGCAGTTACACAGAAAATAACTATGGCTACACCTTC
CASSYTENNYGYTF
>TRBJ2-5|TRBV13|NA|TRBD2
TGTGCCAGCAGCTTCGGTCTAGCGGGGGTCCAAGAGACCCAGTACTTC
CASSFGLAGVQETQYF
>TRBJ1-1|TRBV12-5|NA|NA
TGTGCTAGTGGCGTACCCTCCAGGGTGGACACTGAAGCTTTCTTT
CASGVPSRVDTEAFF
>TRBJ2-1|TRBV7-2|NA|TRBD2
TGTGCCAGCAGCATCTCCGGGACTAGCGGGGGGGAAAATGAGCAGTTCTTC
CASSISGTSGGENEQFF
>TRBJ2-3|TRBV12-5|NA|TRBD1
TGTGCTAGTGGCGACAGGGGGACAGATACGCAGTATTTT
CASGDRGTDTQYF
>TRBJ2-6|TRBV5-1|NA|NA
TGCGCCAGCAGCCCCCACACGTCTGGGGCCAACGTCCTGACTTTC
CASSPHTSGANVLTF
>TRBJ1-1|TRBV11-2|NA|NA
TGTGCCAGCAGCCGCCGGGTTGAGAACACTGAAGCTTTCTTT
CASSRRVENTEAFF